A selection of T cell receptor beta chains follows, all from one sample in a study of control samples from healthy donors and cancer patients. The assay was immunoSEQ multiplex PCR, and TCRdb's table has in-frame clones only and misses some. Of approximately 150,000 clones listed, more than 85% are singletons. The sequencing sample was made of blood. These receptor sequences come from a man aged 25 to 40 in good health. The CDR3 runs from the conserved cysteine through the conserved F or W. A D gene is named only where the DNA matches it firmly. Only some rows state a clone size, as once, few, many or a class for expanded clones.

-	-	TRBJ1-4	TRBV3-1/TRBV3-2	TGTGCCAGCAGCCCTACAGCCGAAAAACTGTTTTTT	CASSPTAEKLFF
-	-	TRBJ1-1	TRBV27	TGTGCCAGCAGTTTATCGATAGGGACCACAGGCCCCTACACTGAAGCTTTCTTT	CASSLSIGTTGPYTEAFF
-	TRBD1	TRBJ2-3	TRBV7-3	TGTGCCAGCAGCATACAGGGGCCAGATACGCAGTATTTT	CASSIQGPDTQYF
-	-	TRBJ1-2	TRBV5-4	TGTGCCAGCAGCTTAGACTCCAGGGGTATCGGCGACGGCGGCTACACCTTC	CASSLDSRGIGDGGYTF
-	-	TRBJ1-1	TRBV6-5	TGTGCCAGCAAGAGGGGCGCTGAAGCTTTCTTT	CASKRGAEAFF
-	-	TRBJ1-1	TRBV10-3	TGTGCCATCAGGGGGAACACTGAAGCTTTCTTT	CAIRGNTEAFF
-	-	TRBJ2-1	TRBV19	TGTGCCAGTAGTATAGACCCGTCAGGGGTTAATGAGCAGTTCTTC	CASSIDPSGVNEQFF
-	TRBD2	TRBJ2-7	TRBV5-1	TGCGCCAGCAGCTTGACTAGCGGGGGATTTTACGAGCAGTACTTC	CASSLTSGGFYEQYF
-	TRBD1	TRBJ1-3	TRBV7-2	TGTGCCAGCAGCTTAAGAGGGACAGGGGGCAATGGAAACACCATATATTTT	CASSLRGTGGNGNTIYF
-	-	TRBJ1-1	TRBV5-1	TGCGCCAGCAGCCCCCAAGGAGGGCGGACTGAAGCTTTCTTT	CASSPQGGRTEAFF
-	-	TRBJ1-4	TRBV6-5	TGTGCCAGCAGGTTACAGGGTACGGCTAATGAAAAACTGTTTTTT	CASRLQGTANEKLFF
-	TRBD1	TRBJ2-7	TRBV27	TGTGCCAGCAGTCCCAGACAGGGCCACGAGCAGTACTTC	CASSPRQGHEQYF
-	TRBD2	TRBJ2-1	TRBV7-2	TGTGCCAGCAGCTCCAGGACTAGCGGGGGTTACAATGAGCAGTTCTTC	CASSSRTSGGYNEQFF
-	-	TRBJ1-2	TRBV10-3	TGTGCCATCAGTGATGTGCCCGGGGAGCGTTATGGCTACACCTTC	CAISDVPGERYGYTF
-	-	TRBJ1-1	TRBV6-5	TGTGCCAGCAGCCGAGGGGGATGGACTGAAGCTTTCTTT	CASSRGGWTEAFF
-	TRBD1	TRBJ2-7	TRBV5-1	TGCGCCAGCAGCTCAAGACAGGGAGTGGACGAGCAGTACTTC	CASSSRQGVDEQYF
once	-	TRBJ1-1	TRBV28	TGTGCCAGCAGTCCGGGACATAACGCTGAAGCTTTCTTT	CASSPGHNAEAFF
-	-	TRBJ2-7	TRBV27	TGTGCCAGCAGTTTTGGGGGGTCAAACGAGCAGTACTTC	CASSFGGSNEQYF